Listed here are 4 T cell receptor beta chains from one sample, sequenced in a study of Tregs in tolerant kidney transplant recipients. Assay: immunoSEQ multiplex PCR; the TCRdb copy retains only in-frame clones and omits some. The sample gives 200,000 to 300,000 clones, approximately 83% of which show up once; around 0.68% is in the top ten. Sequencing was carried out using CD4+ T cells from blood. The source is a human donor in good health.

The CDR3 nucleotides are TGTGCCGGACGAGGGGGCCGCACAGATACGCAGTATTTT. As protein: CAGRGGRTDTQYF. The rearrangement links TRBV6-1 to TRBJ2-3; 7 bases agree with TRBD1. The CDR3 is 13 amino acids. V lost 11 bases and J lost 1; bases outside the gene matches: 6. CDR1 MNHNS and CDR2 SASEGT come from the germline V gene.

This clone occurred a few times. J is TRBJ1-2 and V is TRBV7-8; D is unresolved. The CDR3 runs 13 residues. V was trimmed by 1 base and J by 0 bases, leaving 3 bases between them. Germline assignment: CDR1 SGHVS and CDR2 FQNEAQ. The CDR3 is CASSLEANYGYTF. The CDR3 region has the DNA TGTGCCAGCAGCTTAGAGGCTAACTATGGCTACACCTTC.

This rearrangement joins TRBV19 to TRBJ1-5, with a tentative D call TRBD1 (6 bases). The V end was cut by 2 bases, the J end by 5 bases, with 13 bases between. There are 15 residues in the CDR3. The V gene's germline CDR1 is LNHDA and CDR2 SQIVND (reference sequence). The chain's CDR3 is CASSITGQMDQPQHF. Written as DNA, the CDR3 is TGTGCCAGTAGTATAACAGGGCAAATGGATCAGCCCCAGCATTTT. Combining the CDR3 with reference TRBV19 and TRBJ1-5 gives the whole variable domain DGGITQSPKYLFRKEGQNVTLSCEQNLNHDAMYWYRQDPGQGLRLIYYSQIVNDFQKGDIAEGYSVSREKKESFPLTVTSAQKNPTAFYLCASSITGQMDQPQHFGDGTRLSIL.

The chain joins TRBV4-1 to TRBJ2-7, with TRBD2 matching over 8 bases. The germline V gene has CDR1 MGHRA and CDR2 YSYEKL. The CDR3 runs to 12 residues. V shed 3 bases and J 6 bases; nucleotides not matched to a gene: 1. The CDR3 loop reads CASSHLAGEQYF. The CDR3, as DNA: TGCGCCAGCAGCCACCTAGCGGGCGAGCAGTACTTC.